This T cell receptor (beta chain) was recorded in a study of technical replicates of blood from a handful of donors. Measured with immunoSEQ multiplex PCR; TCRdb has only the in-frame clones, and not every one. The sample records some 70,000 clones, 85% to 90% being singletons. This TCR derives from a human donor in good health. Some clones in this sample may be carry-over from other donors' samples. The specimen was PBMCs.

The CDR3 region is CASSFEPNGELFF. The DNA of the CDR3 is TGTGCCAGCAGTTTCGAACCTAACGGGGAGCTGTTTTTT. J is TRBJ2-2 and V is TRBV6-4; D is undetermined. The CDR3 spans 13 residues. Deletions cut 5 bases from V and 7 bases from J, with 11 bases between. The V gene's germline CDR1 is MRHNA and CDR2 SNTAGT.